This TCR beta chain came from a study of metastatic and nonmetastatic thyroid tumors. At least ten counts were recorded for this clone. The antigen is unknown. Per the study methods: The distant-metastasis classifier for papillary thyroid cancer was built from CDR3 differences across clinicopathological groups. Through MiXCR, TCRdb re-clonotyped the PCR reads. The V and J calls here are based on TCRdb, not the publication. The data show 43,000 or so clones, about 15% seen once. The study, taken as a whole, reports: Within blood and tumor, benign nodules reportedly had significantly lower TCR beta diversity than malignant thyroid tumors did.

No treatment of any kind had been given to any patient before thyroid surgery. The clonotype comes from a female donor with papillary thyroid cancer or a benign thyroid nodule (not recorded which). Some clones in this sample may be carry-over from other donors' samples. Sequencing used blood.

CDR3 nucleotides: TGTGCCAGCAGTTACGGGGAGCCTAAGCGCTACACCTTC. Translation gives CASSYGEPKRYTF. The chain recombines TRBV6-5 with TRBJ1-2; D remains ambiguous. There are 13 residues in the CDR3. The germline V and J ends were trimmed by 2 bases and 9 bases, with 13 bases remaining between them. Germline V CDR1 and CDR2: MNHEY, SVGAGI.